The T cell receptor (beta chain) described here comes from a study of T cell repertoires in ileal Crohn's disease. Study context: TCRB immunosequencing input was approximately 510 nanograms of biopsy DNA per sample. Study results and limitations: Mucosal expansions were suggested to be mainly CD8 T cells. Compared with non-smokers, active smokers at surgery showed more clonal expansions. Clonality above 26.8% at surgery always came with endoscopic recurrence.

The CDR3 totals 15 residues. Germline CDR1 is LGHNA and CDR2 is YSLEER. V shed 4 bases and J shed 5 bases, with 17 bases lying between them. Sample time point: inflamed ileum from the surgical specimen. TCRdb's table, derived via immunoSEQ multiplex PCR, lists solely in-frame clones and lacks some. The sample includes roughly 5,800 clones, 80% seen only once; the top ten take approximately 42%. Concerning this clone itself: What it binds is unknown.

This sequence was found in an adult with Crohn's disease. V gene TRBV4-3 combines with J gene TRBJ1-2; no clear D. The sample comprised ileal tissue. CDR3: CASSPSSKTPYGYTF. The CDR3, as DNA: TGCGCCAGCAGCCCATCTTCAAAAACTCCTTATGGCTACACCTTC.